This TCR beta chain was profiled in a study of blood T cell repertoires in COVID-19. Across the whole study: Acute and convalescent COVID-19 specimens originated in the United States, Italy and Spain. T cells, B-cell-depleted T cells, or PBMCs supplied cDNA or gDNA.

CDR1 LNHNV and CDR2 YYDKDF come from the germline V gene (reference sequence). CDR3 size: 15 residues. V was clipped by 2 bases and J by 3 bases; unmatched bases: 4. As handled by the study authors: Nucleated cell number was recorded as an estimate derived from reference gene primer amplification. The protocol was immunoSEQ multiplex PCR, while the TCRdb copy is restricted to in-frame clones and leaves out a portion. V, J and clone size reflect that table, while D and trimming were determined from the DNA. The sample lists about 110,000 clones; around 81% were seen once. In this sample, this clone turned up a few times.

The receptor was isolated from an elderly man with acute or convalescent COVID-19. The specimen was peripheral blood. The chain uses TRBV15 and TRBJ1-5, with TRBD1 matching 7 bases. Written as DNA, the CDR3 is TGTGCCACCAGCAGACAGACAGGGCCCAATCAGCCCCAGCATTTT. Protein sequence: CATSRQTGPNQPQHF.